Listed here is a single TCR beta chain. This sample stems from a study of blood T cell repertoires in COVID-19. Across the whole study: The analysed material was cDNA or gDNA that came from T cells, B-cell-depleted T cells, or PBMCs.

The germline gives CDR1 SGHRS, CDR2 YFSETQ. CDR3 size: 15 residues. J gave up 4 bases and V 2 bases, and 5 bases lay outside the gene matches. In the original analysis: Cell counts per sample came from amplifying reference gene primers. Clones were read by immunoSEQ multiplex PCR, and TCRdb kept only the in-frame ones, dropping some. That table supplies the V and J calls and clone size; D and trimming were determined from the DNA. The sample holds about 110,000 clones; 85% to 90% are singletons and the top ten take about 30%. The V gene is TRBV5-1, the J gene TRBJ1-1; TRBD1 matches 10 bases. Sequenced input: peripheral blood. The receptor was derived from a woman older than 75 with acute or convalescent COVID-19. CDR3 region: CASSFAGTGVTEAFF. The CDR3, as DNA: TGCGCCAGCAGCTTCGCTGGGACAGGGGTCACTGAAGCTTTCTTT.